This T cell receptor (beta chain) was captured by sequencing in a study of cytomegalovirus exposure and HLA in healthy donors (dated by TCRdb to about 2017). With respect to the entire study: According to an earlier analysis of 587 of the donors, about 180 million T cells yielded 90 million to 140 million unique TCR beta sequences and about 300 Gb of sequence data. The number of donors typed differed by locus, with 629-630 for A, B, C, DRB1 and DQB1, roughly 550 for DQA1, approximately 580 for DPA1, and approximately 470 for DPB1. In an earlier analysis of a few hundred of the donors, high-throughput TCR beta sequencing was used to judge whether each TCR beta V gene segment behaved as functional or pseudogenic. High-throughput TCR immunosequencing, statistical association of individual TCRs with disease status, and machine learning were combined to predict cytomegalovirus infection status. On average, around 230,000 unique TCR beta nucleotide sequences were sequenced per donor among a few hundred genotyped donors of the cohort, with roughly 18% of those sequences being non-productive. Rather than drawing on any new phenotypic data, the later analysis identified candidate immune exposures from TCR beta sequences and the way those sequences occurred across donors. The study was designed to test whether signatures of past pathogen exposure could be identified by cataloging public T cell receptors. About 330 gigabases of sequencing data and around 85 million unique TCR sequences made up an early release that covered approximately 650 HLA-typed donors. In a later analysis, previously published TCR beta repertoires from 666 donors were re-analyzed and high-resolution HLA genotyping was added so that TCR occurrence patterns could be studied. Donor age, sex, ethnicity and CMV serostatus were compiled alongside the repertoire data. The study used immunosequencing to profile the T cell repertoires of hundreds of subjects and linked those repertoires to cytomegalovirus serostatus. HLA typing covered class I and class II loci at four-digit resolution. All discovery cohort repertoires had been generated using a single sequencing platform. A handful of DR-DQ haplotypes were handled as single units for association and clustering because linkage in the cohort was strong. Of the roughly 400 genotyped donors, less than 85% were placed in the genetic ancestry cluster associated with self-reported Caucasian donors. A later genetic analysis took genome-wide SNP genotypes for about 55% of the 666 donors and used that subset as a discovery cohort. A separate validation cohort of 90 to 150 different subjects was used in addition to the roughly 670-subject first cohort.

Points the paper makes about the study in general: A further reported finding was that TCR beta sequences accurately predicted the HLA-A and HLA-B alleles for most subjects in the first cohort. According to a later analysis, TCR association rates differed among HLA loci, with DRB1 alleles showing the most associated TCRs and HLA-C alleles showing the fewest. Compared with the approximately 600-donor mean, donors in an Asian-associated ancestry cluster had fewer N-insertions in productive TCRs, according to a later genetic analysis. In the study, some 160 TCR beta chains were listed as associated with cytomegalovirus. Because counts were too low, fewer than 20 rarely observed V segments, including chromosome 9 orphons, were excluded from the earlier analysis of some 590 of the donors. In an earlier analysis of around 600 of the donors, most TCR beta V segments appeared in productive rearrangements about 87% or about 30% of the time, broadly matching IMGT annotations. Correlated functional status among segregating V segments might be attributable to linkage disequilibrium, but an unknown experimental factor could not be ruled out. Because the 87-base-pair reads could not distinguish some IMGT-functional V segments, including TRBV6-2 and TRBV6-3, those segments were excluded. According to a later analysis, most CMV-associated TCR beta chains appeared to be HLA-restricted, and the HLA associations seemed to be driven largely by CMV exposure. At a false discovery rate of 0.05, a later analysis linked under 20,000 TCR beta sequences to specific HLA alleles. A group of highly shared sequence variants was considered likely to be a technical artifact of the sequencing pipeline. Assigning TCR associations to individual alleles was difficult when HLA alleles, especially DR and DQ, strongly co-occurred. In a later analysis, HLA-associated TCR beta chains were found to be more clonally expanded and to have lower generation probabilities than equally common non-associated chains. The classifier was reported to diagnose cytomegalovirus status with high specificity and sensitivity in both the original and validation cohorts. The cohort was sequenced for TCR beta chains only, and without alpha or paired-chain data the features that could be detected were limited. While some public TCRs were present in many individuals, most TCR sequences turned up only very rarely across donors. A few of the identified cytomegalovirus-associated TCR beta chains were confirmed in vitro to be specific for cytomegalovirus antigens. Sequencing depth was assumed to be roughly uniform across donors in the presence/absence analyses, though that assumption may not hold. HLA typing was unavailable for some donors at each locus, so association tests used only the typed subset. CMV serostatus was the only immune exposure information available for the cohort. A later analysis reported that several top co-occurrence clusters appeared linked to parvovirus B19, influenza, CMV and Epstein-Barr virus. In a later genetic analysis, a missense DCLRE1C variant was associated with V-gene and J-gene trimming of TCR beta chains, and the association was replicated in an independent cohort. According to the authors, the approach could potentially be generalized to other disease states and immunological phenotypes.

The cohort comprised more than 550 healthy bone marrow donors. At the time of sampling, all cohort members were nominally healthy, though unrecorded immune exposures were likely present. The donor tested CMV seronegative, placing the donor among the 350 to 400 seronegative members of the cohort. Each donor provided a peripheral blood sample, and peripheral blood mononuclear cells were used for TCR beta sequencing. The Qiagen DNeasy Blood Extraction Kit was used to extract genomic DNA from the blood cell samples. V lost 4 bases and J lost 7 bases, and the count of bases not matched to a germline gene is 5. Including the terminal cysteine and phenylalanine, the CDR3 comprises 14 residues. Only the CDR3 DNA is retained, 42 bases long and in frame from the first base. Via the germline V gene, CDR1 is SNHLY and CDR2 FYNNEI. Receptor libraries were prepared by the immunoSEQ multiplex PCR assay. A mixture of 60 forward primers for TCR Vbeta segments and 13 reverse primers for TCR Jbeta segments was used in the multiplex PCR. The CDR3 region of rearranged TCR beta genes was amplified from genomic DNA by a multiplex PCR assay. On the Illumina HiSeq System, the amplified TCR beta libraries were sequenced as 87-base-pair reads. The authors processed their data as follows. In a later analysis, tens of millions of unique TCR beta chains were counted across the 500 to 700 repertoires, and roughly 9.9 million of these chains were shared by at least two donors. A nearest-neighbor algorithm error-corrected the raw reads and collapsed the reads into unique sequences, merging closely related sequences to remove PCR and sequencing errors. CDR3 sequences were aligned to IMGT reference sequences to assign V, D and J gene segments. For a sequence to be retained, at least a six-nucleotide match to both a V gene segment and a J gene segment was required. A rearrangement was called productive if the CDR3 had no stop codons and remained in frame with V and J, and every other rearrangement was called non-productive. CDR3 was defined by IMGT convention, running from the second conserved V-encoded cysteine to the conserved J-encoded phenylalanine. The earlier analysis of fewer than 750 of the donors excluded sequences that lacked an unambiguous match to a single V gene segment. In an earlier analysis of approximately 590 of the donors, a V segment was called functional when productive rearrangements were above 56.7%, and segregating when the standard deviation between donors exceeded 5%. A statistical classification framework was built for diagnosing cytomegalovirus status from the catalog of TCR beta chain sequences. V and J gene assignment, in a later analysis, came from comparing TCR nucleotide sequences with IMGT/GENE-DB human TR gene sequences. In a later analysis, CDR3 sequences and most-parsimonious VDJ recombination scenarios were assigned using the TCRdist pipeline. A later analysis defined each TCR beta chain by its CDR3 amino acid sequence plus V-gene family, and excluded reads lacking a unique V-gene family. As a way to deal with suspected cross-contamination and a sequencing artifact, a later analysis dropped approximately 570 nucleotide sequences that were highly shared and had low generation probability. For each public chain, a later analysis derived a clonal expansion index from normalized ranks of inferred template counts within each repertoire. In a later analysis, generation probabilities were computed using a VDJ recombination model fitted to out-of-frame rearrangements, and the results were checked against IGoR. A later analysis scored TCR-TCR, TCR-HLA and TCR-CMV co-occurrence with hypergeometric tests, applying a repertoire-size bias correction to TCR pairs. False discovery rates were estimated in a later analysis by permuting HLA or CMV assignments 20 times. In a later analysis, co-occurring TCRs were grouped using DBSCAN, with TCRdist sequence similarity added in when clustering inside HLA-allele-positive subsets. Repertoires with fewer than 30,000 or more than 120,000 public chains were left out of co-occurrence clustering, as were four to six repertoires with anomalous nucleotide sharing. Held by TCRdb, this immuneACCESS table contains in-frame sequences only and omits some clones. Under half of the omission traces to an unresolved V gene where checked; the cause of the rest is unknown. V and J calls and clone size are copied from that table; D and trimming were computed from the DNA. The table for this sample lists 160,000 or so clones; roughly four fifths of them were counted only once. The top ten hold about 1% of the sample.

This clone has only a few counts. Its antigen has not been determined. No base qualities exist here, and no much larger clone lies one base off it. Input material: PBMCs. This clonotype was obtained from a woman aged 40 to 49 in good health and CMV-seronegative. The sequence is built from TRBV2 and TRBJ2-1; 9 bases in the middle match TRBD1. Read as DNA, the sequence is TGTGCCAGCAGTGTCGGGACAGGGAATAATGAGCAGTTCTTC. Its protein product is CASSVGTGNNEQFF.